These T cell receptor beta chains were read from a single sample in a study of cytomegalovirus exposure and HLA in healthy donors. The method was immunoSEQ multiplex PCR; TCRdb's version includes in-frame clones alone and lacks a portion of them. The sample holds about 130,000 clones, about 74% seen once. The sample comprised PBMCs. Receptors originate from a woman aged 55-75 years in good health and CMV-seronegative. CDR3s include the opening cysteine and the closing phenylalanine or tryptophan. A D gene is named only where the DNA matches it firmly. Some rows mark clone size as missing; the rest say once, few, many or name a class of expanded clone.

clone size	V gene	J gene	D gene	CDR3 DNA	CDR3 protein
few	TRBV6-6	TRBJ2-1	-	TGTGCCAGCAGTTACTCGAGGTGGCGGGGCAATGAGCAGTTCTTC	CASSYSRWRGNEQFF
few	TRBV15	TRBJ1-3	TRBD1	TGTGCCACCAGCAGAGGGGACAGGGGGCGATTCCTCTCTGGAAACACCATATATTTT	CATSRGDRGRFLSGNTIYF
-	TRBV6-1	TRBJ2-7	-	TGTGCCAGCAGTTTACCGACAGGATTTACGTACGAGCAGTACTTC	CASSLPTGFTYEQYF
-	TRBV5-6	TRBJ2-2	-	TGTGCCAGCAGCCCATTAAGGACAGAGAACACCGGGGAGCTGTTTTTT	CASSPLRTENTGELFF
-	TRBV27	TRBJ2-5	-	TGTGCCAGCGCGGCGCTAGGGACCCAGTACTTC	CASAALGTQYF
-	TRBV29-1	TRBJ1-1	TRBD1	TGCAGCGTTGGGCTGGGACAGAATCCCCCAGGAGCTTTCTTT	CSVGLGQNPPGAFF
few	TRBV30	TRBJ2-2	-	TGTGCCTGTTCTCGGGGGACCGGGGAGCTGTTTTTT	CACSRGTGELFF
-	TRBV2	TRBJ2-2	-	TGTGCCAGCAATTGGCGGATCGGGGAGCTGTTTTTT	CASNWRIGELFF
-	TRBV7-8	TRBJ1-1	TRBD1	TGTGCCAGCAGCTTAGGGCAGGGGGCCACTGAAGCTTTCTTT	CASSLGQGATEAFF
few	TRBV14	TRBJ1-4	-	TGTGCCAGCAGCAGCTATGAAAAACTGTTTTTT	CASSSYEKLFF
-	TRBV13	TRBJ2-7	TRBD1	TGTGCCAGCAGCTCCGACAGGGGAGGATACGAGCAGTACTTC	CASSSDRGGYEQYF
-	TRBV7-9	TRBJ1-3	TRBD1	TGTGCCAGCAGCCCCGGGACAGCAACTACGGACAGAAACACCATATATTTT	CASSPGTATTDRNTIYF
-	TRBV6-5	TRBJ1-3	-	TGTGCCAGCAGTTACTCGGGGGGCTCTGGAAACACCATATATTTT	CASSYSGGSGNTIYF
-	TRBV7-9	TRBJ2-7	-	TGTGCCAGCAGCTCCACCGGGGGTACCTACGAGCAGTACTTC	CASSSTGGTYEQYF
-	TRBV5-4	TRBJ2-7	TRBD2	TGTGCCAGCAGCTGGGGACTATCCGAGCAGTACTTC	CASSWGLSEQYF
few	TRBV7-8	TRBJ2-7	-	TGTGCCAGCACTGAAGCGGGCACCCTTTCCTACGAGCAGTACTTC	CASTEAGTLSYEQYF
-	TRBV28	TRBJ1-6	-	TGTGCCAGCAGCCCCCAGGCGAATTCACCCCTCCACTTT	CASSPQANSPLHF
few	TRBV23-1	TRBJ1-5	-	TGCGCCAGCAGTCAATCTTGGCTTGAGCAGGGGCAGCTTTCAAGGAATCAGCCCCAGCATTTT	CASSQSWLEQGQLSRNQPQHF
-	TRBV7-6	TRBJ1-1	-	TGTGCCAGCAGCCCCCGCGCGTCCATGAACACTGAAGCTTTCTTT	CASSPRASMNTEAFF
-	TRBV27	TRBJ2-5	-	TGTGCCAGCAGCACTCGACGACAGGTCCCCCAGGAGACCCAGTACTTC	CASSTRRQVPQETQYF
-	TRBV20-1	TRBJ1-2	-	TGCAGTGCCCCGAATACGGGTGGCTACACCTTC	CSAPNTGGYTF
-	TRBV27	TRBJ2-7	TRBD1	TGTGCCAGCAGTTCCTTGAGGACAGGGGGCACCGAGCAGTACTTC	CASSSLRTGGTEQYF
-	TRBV5-1	TRBJ2-2	-	TGCGCCAGCATGAGGGGACTTGACATGAACACCGGGGAGCTGTTTTTT	CASMRGLDMNTGELFF
-	TRBV5-1	TRBJ2-3	TRBD1	TGCGCCAGCAGCGCCAGACAGGGGACCACAGATACGCAGTATTTT	CASSARQGTTDTQYF
-	TRBV28	TRBJ1-1	-	TGTGCCAGCAGGCCCGCGGCGGGCAGGGCGGGGGACACTGAAGCTTTCTTT	CASRPAAGRAGDTEAFF
-	TRBV2	TRBJ2-1	TRBD2	TGTGCCAGCAGCCGGGGACTAGCGGGAAGTGAGCAGTTCTTC	CASSRGLAGSEQFF
-	TRBV19	TRBJ1-2	-	TGTGCCAGTAGTACGACAGCAGGGGAAAACTATGGCTACACCTTC	CASSTTAGENYGYTF
-	TRBV19	TRBJ1-2	-	TGTGCCAGTAGTATGGACAGAGGGTTAGGCTACACCTTC	CASSMDRGLGYTF
-	TRBV23-1	TRBJ2-5	-	TGCGCCAGCAGCAAGGGGCAGGGGAAGACCCAGTACTTC	CASSKGQGKTQYF
-	TRBV2	TRBJ1-1	-	TGTGCCAGCAGCGCCAGGGCGTGGAACACTGAAGCTTTCTTT	CASSARAWNTEAFF
-	TRBV5-1	TRBJ2-7	-	TGCGCCAGCAGCTTGGACGGGATCGGGAACGAGCAGTACTTC	CASSLDGIGNEQYF
few	TRBV14	TRBJ2-7	TRBD1	TGTGCCAGCAGCCAGACAGGGGCCTTCTCCTACGAGCAGTACTTC	CASSQTGAFSYEQYF
-	TRBV19	TRBJ2-2	-	TGTGCCAGTAGTACAGGGACCGGGGAGCTGTTTTTT	CASSTGTGELFF
-	TRBV5-1	TRBJ2-2	TRBD1	TGCGCCAGCAGCGTGGGACAGGGGGCATATGGCGGGGAGCTGTTTTTT	CASSVGQGAYGGELFF
-	TRBV2	TRBJ2-2	TRBD2	TGTGCCAGCAGCCCTGGTCTAGCGGGAGGCCCACGCAAACCCGGGGAGCTGTTTTTT	CASSPGLAGGPRKPGELFF
-	TRBV4-1	TRBJ1-4	-	TGCGCCAGCAGCCAAGATTGGCAGGGCGACGAAAAACTGTTTTTT	CASSQDWQGDEKLFF
-	TRBV6-1	TRBJ1-2	TRBD1	TGTGCCAGCAGCCAACAGGGGGCAGGATATGGCTACACCTTC	CASSQQGAGYGYTF
few	TRBV14	TRBJ2-1	-	TGTGCCAGCAGCCCTGGACAGTCCCCCTACAATGAGCAGTTCTTC	CASSPGQSPYNEQFF
-	TRBV27	TRBJ1-4	-	TGTGCCAGCAGTGGTGGTTTGACAGGCGAAAAACTGTTTTTT	CASSGGLTGEKLFF
-	TRBV18	TRBJ1-2	-	TGTGCCAGCTCACCACCTCGGGGCTATGGCTACACCTTC	CASSPPRGYGYTF
-	TRBV7-6	TRBJ2-7	-	TGTGCCAGCAGCCGCCCCTCAACCTCAGGGTCGGGTACCTACGAGCAGTACTTC	CASSRPSTSGSGTYEQYF
-	TRBV28	TRBJ2-5	TRBD2	TGTGCCAGCAGTGGTCAGGGGCTAGCGGGACGGGAGACCCAGTACTTC	CASSGQGLAGRETQYF
-	TRBV7-9	TRBJ2-1	TRBD2	TGTGCCAGCAGCAGCGGGACTAGCGGATACAATGAGCAGTTCTTC	CASSSGTSGYNEQFF
-	TRBV7-2	TRBJ1-2	TRBD1	TGTGCCAGCAGTAAGGGGGGACAGGGGTATCGGGATGGCTACACCTTC	CASSKGGQGYRDGYTF
once	TRBV27	TRBJ1-1	-	TGTGCCAGCAGTCCATTAAGCGGGGGGGTAGGTGAAGCTTTCTTT	CASSPLSGGVGEAFF
-	TRBV7-6	TRBJ2-3	TRBD2	TGTGCCAGCAGCCAGGGAGCGGGGGGGCCGGGGGTCACAGATACGCAGTATTTT	CASSQGAGGPGVTDTQYF
-	TRBV6-5	TRBJ1-2	-	TGTGCCAGCAGTTACTCGGCAGGGAACCTCTATGGCTACACCTTC	CASSYSAGNLYGYTF
-	TRBV4-2	TRBJ2-7	-	TGTGCCAGCAGCCAAGATCAGGCATGGCAGCAGTACTTC	CASSQDQAWQQYF
-	TRBV19	TRBJ2-7	TRBD1	TGTGCCAGTAGTAAAGATGGACAGGGGGGATACGAGCAGTACTTC	CASSKDGQGGYEQYF